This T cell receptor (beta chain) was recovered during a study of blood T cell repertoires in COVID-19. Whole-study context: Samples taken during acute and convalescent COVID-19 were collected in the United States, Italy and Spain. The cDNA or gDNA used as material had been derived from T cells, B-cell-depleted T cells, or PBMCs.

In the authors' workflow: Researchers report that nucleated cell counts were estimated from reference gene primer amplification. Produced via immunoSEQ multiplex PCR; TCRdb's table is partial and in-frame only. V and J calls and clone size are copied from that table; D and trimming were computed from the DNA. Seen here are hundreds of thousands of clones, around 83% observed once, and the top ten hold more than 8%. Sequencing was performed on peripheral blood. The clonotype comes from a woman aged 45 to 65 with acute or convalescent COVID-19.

In DNA form, the CDR3 reads TGCAGCGTTTGGACTAGCGGGAGTTACGAGCAGTACTTC. Its protein product is CSVWTSGSYEQYF. The chain has TRBV29-1 and TRBJ2-7; 13 bases are a match to TRBD2. This CDR3 spans 13 amino acids. V was clipped by 5 bases and J by 4 bases; unmatched bases: 2. Germline V gene lookup returns CDR1 SQVTM and CDR2 ANQGSEA.